Listed here are 4 T cell receptor beta chains from one sample, sequenced in a study of monozygotic twins with inflammatory bowel disease. TCRdb re-called the 5' RACE reads and gives one entry per CDR3 protein, without DNA. The data include nearly 450,000 distinct CDR3 sequences; the top ten clones carry about 2.4%. The sequencing input was blood. Receptor source: a human donor with ulcerative colitis or Crohn's disease, or a healthy co-twin of an affected twin (not recorded which).

V usage is TRBV24-1 and J usage is TRBJ2-2; TCRdb outputs TRBD1, but without DNA this stays unchecked. The CDR3 runs to 15 residues. Germline V CDR1 and CDR2: KGHDR, SFDVKD. The CDR3: CATSDAGSPTGELFF.

V is TRBV5-1 and J is TRBJ1-1; TCRdb's D call, TRBD1, is unchecked because there is no DNA. Per germline, CDR1 SGHRS and CDR2 YFSETQ. The CDR3 spans 17 residues. The CDR3 sequence: CASSLGVGQGGNTEAFF. Looking up the rest from reference TRBV5-1 and TRBJ1-1 gives the full variable domain: KAGVTQTPRYLIKTRGQQVTLSCSPISGHRSVSWYQQTPGQGLQFLFEYFSETQRNKGNFPGRFSGRQFSNSRSEMNVSTLELGDSALYLCASSLGVGQGGNTEAFFGQGTRLTVV.

This chain uses TRBV3-1 with TRBJ2-7; TCRdb proposes TRBD1, but this gene call is untestable without DNA. Germline V gene sequence: CDR1 LGHDT, CDR2 YNNKEL (reference sequence). The CDR3 extends over 16 amino acids. CDR3 protein: CASSPPYGRTSYEQYF.

This rearrangement joins TRBV15 to TRBJ2-5. The CDR3 length is 14 residues. Per the germline V gene, CDR1 is LNHNV and CDR2 is YYDKDF (reference sequence). The CDR3 loop reads CATSRQILQETQYF. The complete variable domain, with remaining parts taken from reference TRBV15 and TRBJ2-5, reads DAMVIQNPRYQVTQFGKPVTLSCSQTLNHNVMYWYQQKSSQAPKLLFHYYDKDFNNEADTPDNFQSRRPNTSFCFLDIRSPGLGDTAMYLCATSRQILQETQYFGPGTRLLVL.